Sequencing of this TCR beta chain was carried out in a study of blood T cell repertoires in COVID-19. Assay used: immunoSEQ multiplex PCR; TCRdb lists only in-frame clones, some missing. The sample contains some 120,000 clones, roughly nine tenths of which appear only once. The CDR3 extends over 14 amino acids. With 1 base removed from V and 7 bases from J, the gap between germline ends came to 11 bases. The germline gives CDR1 LNHDA, CDR2 SQIVND (reference sequence). The source of this sequence is a human donor with active COVID-19. The donor label of this sample is uncertain. The chain has TRBV19 and TRBJ1-5; the D gene is possibly TRBD1 (5 bases). The sample comprised peripheral blood. The CDR3, as DNA: TGTGCCAGTAGTATAGGGGGGGGACGACAGCCCCAGCATTTT. Translation: CASSIGGGRQPQHF.